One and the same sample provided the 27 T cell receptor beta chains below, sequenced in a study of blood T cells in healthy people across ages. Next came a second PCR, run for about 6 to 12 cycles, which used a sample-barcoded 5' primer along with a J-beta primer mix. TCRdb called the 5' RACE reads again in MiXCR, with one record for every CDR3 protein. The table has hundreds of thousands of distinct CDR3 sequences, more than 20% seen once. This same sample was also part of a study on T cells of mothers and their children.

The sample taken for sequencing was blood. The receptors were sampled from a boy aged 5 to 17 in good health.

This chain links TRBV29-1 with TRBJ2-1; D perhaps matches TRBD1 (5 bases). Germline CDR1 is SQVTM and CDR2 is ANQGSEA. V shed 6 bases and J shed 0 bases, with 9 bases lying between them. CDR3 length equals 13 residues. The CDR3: CSVMTVSYNEQFF. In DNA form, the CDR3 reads TGCAGCGTCATGACAGTCTCCTACAATGAGCAGTTCTTC.

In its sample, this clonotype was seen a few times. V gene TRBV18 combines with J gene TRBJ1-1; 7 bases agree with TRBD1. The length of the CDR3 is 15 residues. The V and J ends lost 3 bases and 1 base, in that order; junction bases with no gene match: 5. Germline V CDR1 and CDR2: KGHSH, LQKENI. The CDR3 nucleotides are TGTGCCAGCTCACCCAGGACAGGACGGAACACTGAAGCTTTCTTT. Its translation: CASSPRTGRNTEAFF.

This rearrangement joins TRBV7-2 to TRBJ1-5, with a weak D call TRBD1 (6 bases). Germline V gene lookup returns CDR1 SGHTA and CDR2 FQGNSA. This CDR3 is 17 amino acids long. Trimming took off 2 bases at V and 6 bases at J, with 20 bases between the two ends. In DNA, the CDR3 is TGTGCCAGCAGCTTAAGAAGTCGACTGGGGGGCATTCAGCCCCAGCATTTT. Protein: CASSLRSRLGGIQPQHF.

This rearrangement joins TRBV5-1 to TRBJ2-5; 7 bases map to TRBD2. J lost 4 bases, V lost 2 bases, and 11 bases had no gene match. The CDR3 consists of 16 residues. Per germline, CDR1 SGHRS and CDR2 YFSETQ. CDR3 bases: TGCGCCAGCAGCTTTATCGGGACTACTAGGGGAGAGACCCAGTACTTC. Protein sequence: CASSFIGTTRGETQYF. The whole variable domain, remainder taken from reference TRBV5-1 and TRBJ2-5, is KAGVTQTPRYLIKTRGQQVTLSCSPISGHRSVSWYQQTPGQGLQFLFEYFSETQRNKGNFPGRFSGRQFSNSRSEMNVSTLELGDSALYLCASSFIGTTRGETQYFGPGTRLLVL.

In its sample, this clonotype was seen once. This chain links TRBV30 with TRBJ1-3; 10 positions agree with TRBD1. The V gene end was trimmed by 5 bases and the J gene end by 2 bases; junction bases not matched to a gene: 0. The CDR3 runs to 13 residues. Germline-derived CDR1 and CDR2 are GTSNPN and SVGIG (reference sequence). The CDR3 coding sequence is TGTGCCTGGGGACAGGGGGCTGGAAACACCATATATTTT. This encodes CAWGQGAGNTIYF. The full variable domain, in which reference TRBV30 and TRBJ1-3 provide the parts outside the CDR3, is SQTIHQWPATLVQPVGSPLSLECTVEGTSNPNLYWYRQAAGRGLQLLFYSVGIGQISSEVPQNLSASRPQDRQFILSSKKLLLSDSGFYLCAWGQGAGNTIYFGEGSWLTVV.

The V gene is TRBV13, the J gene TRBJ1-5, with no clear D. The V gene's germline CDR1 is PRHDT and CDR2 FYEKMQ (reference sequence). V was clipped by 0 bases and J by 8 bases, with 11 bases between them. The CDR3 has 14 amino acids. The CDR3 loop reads CASSLGRRQKPQHF. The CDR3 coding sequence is TGTGCCAGCAGCTTAGGCCGCCGCCAGAAGCCCCAGCATTTT.

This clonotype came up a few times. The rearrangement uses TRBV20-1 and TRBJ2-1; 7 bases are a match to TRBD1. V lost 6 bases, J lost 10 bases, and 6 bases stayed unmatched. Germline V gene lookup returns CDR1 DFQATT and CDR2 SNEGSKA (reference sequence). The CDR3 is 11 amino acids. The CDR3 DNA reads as TGCAGTGCCGGACAGGTCCCCGAGCAGTTCTTC. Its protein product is CSAGQVPEQFF.

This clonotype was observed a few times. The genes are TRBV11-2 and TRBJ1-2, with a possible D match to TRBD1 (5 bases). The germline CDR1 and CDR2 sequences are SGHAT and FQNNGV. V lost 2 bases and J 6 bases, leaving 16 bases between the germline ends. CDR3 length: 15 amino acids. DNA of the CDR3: TGTGCCAGCAGCTTATTAGTGCGGCAGGGTGATGGCTACACCTTC. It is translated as CASSLLVRQGDGYTF.

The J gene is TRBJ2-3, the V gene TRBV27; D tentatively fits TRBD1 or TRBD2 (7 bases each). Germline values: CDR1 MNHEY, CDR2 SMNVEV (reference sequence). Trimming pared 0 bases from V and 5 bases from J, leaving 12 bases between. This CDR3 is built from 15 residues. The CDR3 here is CASSLSPGGGDTQYF. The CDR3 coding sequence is TGTGCCAGCAGTTTATCTCCAGGGGGGGGAGATACGCAGTATTTT.

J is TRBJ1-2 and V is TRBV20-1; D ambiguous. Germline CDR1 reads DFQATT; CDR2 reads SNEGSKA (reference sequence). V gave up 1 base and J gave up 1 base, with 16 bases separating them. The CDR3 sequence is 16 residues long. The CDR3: CSARGFSDGDNYGYTF. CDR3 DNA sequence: TGCAGTGCTAGAGGATTTTCGGACGGGGATAACTATGGCTACACCTTC.

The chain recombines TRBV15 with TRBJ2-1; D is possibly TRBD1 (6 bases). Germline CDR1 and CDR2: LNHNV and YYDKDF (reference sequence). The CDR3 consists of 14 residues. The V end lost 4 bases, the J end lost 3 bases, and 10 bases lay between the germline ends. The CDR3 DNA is TGTGCCACCAGCAAGAACAGGGACTACAATGAGCAGTTCTTC. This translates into CATSKNRDYNEQFF.

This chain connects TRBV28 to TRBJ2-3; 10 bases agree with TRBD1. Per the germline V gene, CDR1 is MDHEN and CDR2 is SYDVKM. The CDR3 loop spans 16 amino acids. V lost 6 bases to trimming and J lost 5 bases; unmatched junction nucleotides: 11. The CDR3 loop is CASSWETGGFIDTQYF. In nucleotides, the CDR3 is TGTGCCAGCAGCTGGGAGACAGGGGGCTTTATAGATACGCAGTATTTT.

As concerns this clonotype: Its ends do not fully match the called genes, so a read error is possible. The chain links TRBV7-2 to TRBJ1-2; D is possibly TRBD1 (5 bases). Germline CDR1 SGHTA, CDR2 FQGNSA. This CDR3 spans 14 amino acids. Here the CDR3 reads CASGLAEGVYGYTF. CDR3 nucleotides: TGTGCCAGCGGCTTAGCGGAAGGGGTTTATGGCTACACCTTC.

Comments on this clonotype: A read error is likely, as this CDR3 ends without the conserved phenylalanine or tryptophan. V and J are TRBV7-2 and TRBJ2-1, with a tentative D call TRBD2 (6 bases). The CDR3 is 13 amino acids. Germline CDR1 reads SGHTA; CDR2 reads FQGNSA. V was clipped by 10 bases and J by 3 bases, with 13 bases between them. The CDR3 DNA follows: TGTGCCACCCGGGACTTCAACTACAATGAGCAGTTCTCC. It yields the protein CATRDFNYNEQFS.

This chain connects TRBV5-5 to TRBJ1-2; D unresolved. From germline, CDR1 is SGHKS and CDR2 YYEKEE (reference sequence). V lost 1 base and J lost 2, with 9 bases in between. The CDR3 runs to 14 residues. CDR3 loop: CASSLLGGNYGYTF. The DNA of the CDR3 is TGTGCCAGCAGCTTGCTCGGAGGAAACTATGGCTACACCTTC.

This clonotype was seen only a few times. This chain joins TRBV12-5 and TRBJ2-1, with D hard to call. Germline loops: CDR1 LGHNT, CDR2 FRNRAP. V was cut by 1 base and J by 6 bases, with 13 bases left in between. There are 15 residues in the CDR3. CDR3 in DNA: TGTGCTAGTGGTTTGGAGAAGGACGGAACCAATGAGCAGTTCTTC. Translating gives CASGLEKDGTNEQFF. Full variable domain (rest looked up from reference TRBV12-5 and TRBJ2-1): DARVTQTPRHKVTEMGQEVTMRCQPILGHNTVFWYRQTMMQGLELLAYFRNRAPLDDSGMPKDRFSAEMPDATLATLKIQPSEPRDSAVYFCASGLEKDGTNEQFFGPGTRLTVL.

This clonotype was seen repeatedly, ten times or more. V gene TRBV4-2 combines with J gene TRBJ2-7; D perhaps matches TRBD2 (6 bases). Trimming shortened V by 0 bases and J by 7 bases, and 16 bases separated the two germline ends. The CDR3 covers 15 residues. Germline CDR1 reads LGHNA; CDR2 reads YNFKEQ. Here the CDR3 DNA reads TGTGCCAGCAGCCAAGATTTTTTGTCGGGGGAAGAGCAGTACTTC. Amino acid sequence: CASSQDFLSGEEQYF.

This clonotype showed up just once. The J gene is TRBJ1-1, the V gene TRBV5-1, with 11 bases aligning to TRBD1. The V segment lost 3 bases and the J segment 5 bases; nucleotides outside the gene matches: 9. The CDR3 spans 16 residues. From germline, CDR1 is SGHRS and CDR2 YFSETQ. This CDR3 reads CASSSGQGALKTEAFF. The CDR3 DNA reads TGCGCCAGCAGCTCCGGACAGGGGGCCCTCAAGACTGAAGCTTTCTTT.

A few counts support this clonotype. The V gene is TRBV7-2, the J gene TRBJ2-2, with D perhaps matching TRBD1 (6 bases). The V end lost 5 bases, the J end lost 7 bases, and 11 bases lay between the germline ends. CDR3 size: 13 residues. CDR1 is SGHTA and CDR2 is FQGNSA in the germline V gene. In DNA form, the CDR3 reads TGTGCCAGCAGCCCTCAGGGGCTCGGGGAGCTGTTTTTT. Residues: CASSPQGLGELFF.

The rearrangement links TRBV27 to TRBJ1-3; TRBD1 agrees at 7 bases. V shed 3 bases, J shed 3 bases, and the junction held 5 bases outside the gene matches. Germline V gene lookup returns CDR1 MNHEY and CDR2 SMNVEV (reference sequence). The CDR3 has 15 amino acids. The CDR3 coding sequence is TGTGCCAGCAGTTTTAAGGGGGCGCATGGAAACACCATATATTTT. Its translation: CASSFKGAHGNTIYF.

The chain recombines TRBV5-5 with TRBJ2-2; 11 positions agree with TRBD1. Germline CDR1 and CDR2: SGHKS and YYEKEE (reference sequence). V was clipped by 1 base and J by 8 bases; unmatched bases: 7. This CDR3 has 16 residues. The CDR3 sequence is CASSLLGQGVKGELFF. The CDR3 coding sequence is TGTGCCAGCAGCTTGTTGGGACAGGGGGTAAAAGGGGAGCTGTTTTTT. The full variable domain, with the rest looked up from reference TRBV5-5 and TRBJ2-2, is DAGVTQSPTHLIKTRGQQVTLRCSPISGHKSVSWYQQVLGQGPQFIFQYYEKEERGRGNFPDRFSARQFPNYSSELNVNALLLGDSALYLCASSLLGQGVKGELFFGEGSRLTVL.

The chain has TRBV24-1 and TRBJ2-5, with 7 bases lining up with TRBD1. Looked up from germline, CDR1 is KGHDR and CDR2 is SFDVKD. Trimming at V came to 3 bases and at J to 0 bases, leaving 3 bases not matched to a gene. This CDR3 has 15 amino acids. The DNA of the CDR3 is TGTGCCACCAGTGATCGTGACAGGGACCAAGAGACCCAGTACTTC. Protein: CATSDRDRDQETQYF.

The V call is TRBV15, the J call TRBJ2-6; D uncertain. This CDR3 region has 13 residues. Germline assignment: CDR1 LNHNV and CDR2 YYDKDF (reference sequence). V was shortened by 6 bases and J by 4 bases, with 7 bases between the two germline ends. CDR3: CATSSLGANVLTF. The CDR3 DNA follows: TGTGCCACCAGTTCGCTCGGGGCCAACGTCCTGACTTTC. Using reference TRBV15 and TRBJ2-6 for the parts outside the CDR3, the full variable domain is DAMVIQNPRYQVTQFGKPVTLSCSQTLNHNVMYWYQQKSSQAPKLLFHYYDKDFNNEADTPDNFQSRRPNTSFCFLDIRSPGLGDTAMYLCATSSLGANVLTFGAGSRLTVL.

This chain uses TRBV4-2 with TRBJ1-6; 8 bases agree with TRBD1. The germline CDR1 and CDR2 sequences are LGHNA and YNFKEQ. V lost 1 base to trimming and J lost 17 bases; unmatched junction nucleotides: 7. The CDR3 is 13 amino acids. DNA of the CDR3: TGTGCCAGCAGCCAAGGGGGGACAGGCCAGATCCACTTT. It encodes CASSQGGTGQIHF.

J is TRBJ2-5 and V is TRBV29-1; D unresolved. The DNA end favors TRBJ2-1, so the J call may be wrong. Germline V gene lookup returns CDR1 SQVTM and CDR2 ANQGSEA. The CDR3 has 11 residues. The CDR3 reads CSVWRTNEQFF. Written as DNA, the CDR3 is TGCAGCGTTTGGCGGACGAATGAGCAGTTCTTC.

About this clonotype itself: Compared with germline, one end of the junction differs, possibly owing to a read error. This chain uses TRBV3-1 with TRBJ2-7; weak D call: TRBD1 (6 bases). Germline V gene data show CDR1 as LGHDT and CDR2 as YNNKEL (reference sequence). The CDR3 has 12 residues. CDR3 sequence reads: CASSQGLTGVNF. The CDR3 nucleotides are TGTGCCAGCAGCCAAGGCTTGACAGGCGTGAACTTC.

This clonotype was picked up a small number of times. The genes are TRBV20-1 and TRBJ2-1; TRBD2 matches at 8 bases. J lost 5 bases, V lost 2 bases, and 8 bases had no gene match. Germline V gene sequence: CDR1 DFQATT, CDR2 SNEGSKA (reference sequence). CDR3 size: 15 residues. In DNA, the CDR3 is TGCAGTGCTAGAATTGGTCTAGCGGGTGACAATGAGCAGTTCTTC. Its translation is CSARIGLAGDNEQFF.